The clone carrying this T cell receptor (beta chain) was recorded a few times. Its antigen is still unknown. These data belong to a study of beta chain features in type 1 diabetes. Study observations and caveats: For patients, the naive, central memory and Treg TCRB repertoires appeared more alike than for healthy donors.

The investigators reverse transcribed all of the isolated RNA, so they sequenced expressed TCRB transcripts. The protocol was immunoSEQ multiplex PCR, while the TCRdb copy is restricted to in-frame clones and leaves out a portion. The table lists approximately 140,000 clones, over 8% of them singletons. The CDR3 length is 14 residues. The germline V and J ends were trimmed by 0 bases and 8 bases, with 10 bases remaining between them. The germline V gene encodes CDR1 LGHNA and CDR2 YSLEER. Sorting based on CD45RO/CCR7/CD25/CD127/CD95/CD27 separated CD4+ naive, central memory, regulatory and stem cell-like memory cells.

This sequence originates from a woman aged 40 to 50 in good health. The sequenced sample was central memory CD4+ T cells from blood. The chain combines TRBV4-3 with TRBJ1-4; TRBD1 might be the D (6 bases). CDR3: CASSQDPGVEKLFF. The DNA of the CDR3 is TGCGCCAGCAGCCAAGACCCAGGGGTCGAAAAACTGTTTTTT.